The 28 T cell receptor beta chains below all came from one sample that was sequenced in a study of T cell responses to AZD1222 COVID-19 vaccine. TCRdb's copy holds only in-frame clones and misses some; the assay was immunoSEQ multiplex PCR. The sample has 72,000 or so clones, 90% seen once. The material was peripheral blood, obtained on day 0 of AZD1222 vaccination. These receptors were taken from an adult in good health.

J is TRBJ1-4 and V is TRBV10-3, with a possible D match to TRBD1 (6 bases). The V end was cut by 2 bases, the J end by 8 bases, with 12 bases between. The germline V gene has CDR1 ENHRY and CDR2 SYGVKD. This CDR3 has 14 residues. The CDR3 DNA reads TGTGCCATCAGTGAGAGGGGGGGCCAGGAAAAACTGTTTTTT. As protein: CAISERGGQEKLFF.

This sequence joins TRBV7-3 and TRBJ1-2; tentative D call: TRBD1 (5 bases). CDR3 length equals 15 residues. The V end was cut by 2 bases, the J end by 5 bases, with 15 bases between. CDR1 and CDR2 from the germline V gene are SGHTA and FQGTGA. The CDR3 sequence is CASSLGAYGGYGYTF. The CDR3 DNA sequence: TGTGCCAGCAGCTTAGGGGCCTACGGGGGTTATGGCTACACCTTC.

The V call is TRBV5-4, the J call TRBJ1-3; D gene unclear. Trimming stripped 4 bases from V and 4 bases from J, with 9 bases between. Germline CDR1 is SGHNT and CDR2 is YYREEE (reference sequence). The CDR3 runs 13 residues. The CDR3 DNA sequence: TGTGCCAGCAGCCGGTGGACGGGAAACACCATATATTTT. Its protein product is CASSRWTGNTIYF.

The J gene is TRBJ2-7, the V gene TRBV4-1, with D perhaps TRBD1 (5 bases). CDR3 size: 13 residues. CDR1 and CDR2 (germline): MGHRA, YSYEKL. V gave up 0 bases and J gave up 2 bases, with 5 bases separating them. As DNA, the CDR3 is TGCGCCAGCAGCCAAGAGACAGCCTACGAGCAGTACTTC. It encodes CASSQETAYEQYF.

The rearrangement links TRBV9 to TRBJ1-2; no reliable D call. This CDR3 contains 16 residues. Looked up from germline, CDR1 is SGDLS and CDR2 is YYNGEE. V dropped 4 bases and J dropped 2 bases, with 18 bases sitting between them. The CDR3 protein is CASSTSRAWRNYGYTF. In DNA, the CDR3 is TGTGCCAGCAGCACAAGTCGGGCATGGCGGAACTATGGCTACACCTTC. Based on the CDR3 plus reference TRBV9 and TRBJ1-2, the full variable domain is DSGVTQTPKHLITATGQRVTLRCSPRSGDLSVYWYQQSLDQGLQFLIQYYNGEERAKGNILERFSAQQFPDLHSELNLSSLELGDSALYFCASSTSRAWRNYGYTFGSGTRLTVV.

The CDR3 here is CASSLVSGSTGVGYTF. CDR3 DNA sequence: TGTGCCAGCAGCCTAGTTTCGGGGTCCACAGGGGTCGGCTACACCTTC. V gene TRBV3-1 (or the pseudogene TRBV3-2) combines with J gene TRBJ1-2; 7 bases match TRBD1. Losses at the gene ends were 4 bases for V and 8 bases for J; bases not matched to a gene: 16. The CDR3 is made up of 16 amino acids. CDR1 and CDR2 from the germline V gene are LGHDT and YNNKEL (reference sequence).

CDR3 residues: CAWSLGTDNSPLHF. CDR3 bases: TGTGCCTGGAGTTTAGGGACAGATAATTCACCCCTCCACTTT. The chain recombines TRBV30 with TRBJ1-6; 7 bases are shared with TRBD1. The length of the CDR3 is 14 residues. The J segment lost 5 bases and the V segment lost 2 bases, leaving 3 bases of the junction unmatched. The germline gives CDR1 GTSNPN, CDR2 SVGIG (reference sequence).

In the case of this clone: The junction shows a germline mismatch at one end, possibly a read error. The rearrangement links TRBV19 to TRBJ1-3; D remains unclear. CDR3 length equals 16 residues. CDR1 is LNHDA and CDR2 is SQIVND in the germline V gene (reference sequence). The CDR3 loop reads CATSNPHTGGGNTIYF. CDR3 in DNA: TGTGCCACTAGTAACCCCCACACTGGAGGTGGAAACACCATATATTTT.

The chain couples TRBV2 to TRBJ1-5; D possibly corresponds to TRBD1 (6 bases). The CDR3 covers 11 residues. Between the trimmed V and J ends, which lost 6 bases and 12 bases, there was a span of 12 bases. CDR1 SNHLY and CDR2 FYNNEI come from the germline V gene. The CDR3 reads CASSQQGNQHF. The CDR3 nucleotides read TGTGCCAGCAGCCAACAGGGAAACCAGCATTTT.

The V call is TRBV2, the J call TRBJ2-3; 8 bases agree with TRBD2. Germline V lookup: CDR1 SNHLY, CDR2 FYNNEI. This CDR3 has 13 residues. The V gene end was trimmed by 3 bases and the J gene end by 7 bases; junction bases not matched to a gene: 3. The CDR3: CASSEGLGNTQYF. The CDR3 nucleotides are TGTGCCAGCAGTGAGGGACTAGGAAATACGCAGTATTTT.

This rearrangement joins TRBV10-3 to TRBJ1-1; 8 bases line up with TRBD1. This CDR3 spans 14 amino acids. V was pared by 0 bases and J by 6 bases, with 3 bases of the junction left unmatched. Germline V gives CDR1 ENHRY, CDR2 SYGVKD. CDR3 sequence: CAISESQGAPEAFF. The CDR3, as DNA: TGTGCCATCAGTGAGTCGCAGGGGGCCCCTGAAGCTTTCTTT.

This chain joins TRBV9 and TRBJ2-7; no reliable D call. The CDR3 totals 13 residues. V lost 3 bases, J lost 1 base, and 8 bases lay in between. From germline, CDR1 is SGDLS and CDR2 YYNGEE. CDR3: CASSGFNSYEQYF. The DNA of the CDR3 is TGTGCCAGCAGCGGATTTAATTCCTACGAGCAGTACTTC.

CDR3 DNA: TGCGCCAGCAGCCAAGGGACTAGCGGGAGAAGCACAGATACGCAGTATTTT. This gives the protein CASSQGTSGRSTDTQYF. V and J are TRBV4-3 and TRBJ2-3; 13 bases match TRBD2. The germline gives CDR1 LGHNA, CDR2 YSLEER. The CDR3 length is 17 residues. The V and J ends lost 1 base and 0 bases, in that order; junction bases with no gene match: 1.

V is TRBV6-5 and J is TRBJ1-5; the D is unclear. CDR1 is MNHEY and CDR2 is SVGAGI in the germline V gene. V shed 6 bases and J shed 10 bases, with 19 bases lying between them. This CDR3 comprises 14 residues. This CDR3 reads CASSSRYNRDPQHF. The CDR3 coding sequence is TGTGCCAGCAGCTCTCGCTATAATAGAGATCCCCAGCATTTT.

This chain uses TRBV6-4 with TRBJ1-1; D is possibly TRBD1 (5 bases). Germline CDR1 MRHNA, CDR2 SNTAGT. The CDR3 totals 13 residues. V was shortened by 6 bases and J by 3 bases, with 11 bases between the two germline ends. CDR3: CASRRGGDTEAFF. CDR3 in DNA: TGTGCCAGCAGACGCGGGGGAGACACTGAAGCTTTCTTT.

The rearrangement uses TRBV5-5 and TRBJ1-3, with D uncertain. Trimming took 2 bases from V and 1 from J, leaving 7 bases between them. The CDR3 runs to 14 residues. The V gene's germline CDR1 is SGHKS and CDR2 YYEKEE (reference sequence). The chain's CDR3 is CASSFEVSGNTIYF. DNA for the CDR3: TGTGCCAGCAGCTTTGAAGTGTCTGGAAACACCATATATTTT.

CDR3 amino acids: CASSTSTGAYEQYF. The CDR3 DNA reads as TGCGCCAGCAGCACCTCGACAGGGGCCTACGAGCAGTACTTC. The J gene is TRBJ2-7, the V gene TRBV5-1, with 8 bases lining up with TRBD1. V gave up 4 bases and J gave up 2 bases; unmatched junction bases: 5. The CDR3 is 14 residues long. From germline, CDR1 is SGHRS and CDR2 YFSETQ.

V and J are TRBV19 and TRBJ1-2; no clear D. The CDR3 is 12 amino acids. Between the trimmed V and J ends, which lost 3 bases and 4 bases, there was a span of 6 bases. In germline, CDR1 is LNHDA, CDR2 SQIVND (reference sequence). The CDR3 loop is CASSMPPYGYTF. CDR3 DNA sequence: TGTGCCAGTAGTATGCCGCCCTATGGCTACACCTTC.

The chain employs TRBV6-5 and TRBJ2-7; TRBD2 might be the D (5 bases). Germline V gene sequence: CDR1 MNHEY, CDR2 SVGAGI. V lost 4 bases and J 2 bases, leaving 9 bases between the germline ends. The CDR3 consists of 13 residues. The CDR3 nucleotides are TGTGCCAGCAGTTGGGAGATGCCCTACGAGCAGTACTTC. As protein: CASSWEMPYEQYF.

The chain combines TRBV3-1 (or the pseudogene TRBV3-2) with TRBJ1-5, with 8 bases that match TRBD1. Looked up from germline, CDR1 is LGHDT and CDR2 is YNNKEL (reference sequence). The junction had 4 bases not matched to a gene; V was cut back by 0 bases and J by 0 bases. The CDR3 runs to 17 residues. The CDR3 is CASSQEYRGGSNQPQHF. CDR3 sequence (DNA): TGTGCCAGCAGCCAAGAGTACAGGGGGGGTAGCAATCAGCCCCAGCATTTT.

CDR3 nucleotides: TGTGCCTGGAGTGTCGGCTCTTCCGAGCAGTACTTC. Its protein product is CAWSVGSSEQYF. V gene TRBV30 combines with J gene TRBJ2-7; D not certain. Looked up from germline, CDR1 is GTSNPN and CDR2 is SVGIG (reference sequence). Trimming stripped 0 bases from V and 6 bases from J, with 9 bases between. The CDR3 sequence is 12 residues long.

The CDR3: CASRPTSGGTDTQYF. The CDR3 region has the DNA TGTGCCAGCAGACCAACTAGCGGGGGCACAGATACGCAGTATTTT. The chain is built from TRBV2 and TRBJ2-3; 10 bases fit TRBD2. V lost 6 bases and J lost 1; bases outside the gene matches: 4. Germline lookup yields CDR1 SNHLY and CDR2 FYNNEI. This CDR3 is built from 15 residues.

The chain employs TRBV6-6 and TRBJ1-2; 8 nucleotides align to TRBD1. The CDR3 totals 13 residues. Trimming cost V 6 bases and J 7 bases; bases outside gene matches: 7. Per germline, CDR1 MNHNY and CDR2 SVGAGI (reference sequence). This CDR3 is CASSSTGEGGYTF. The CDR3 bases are TGTGCCAGCAGCTCGACAGGGGAGGGTGGCTACACCTTC.

The CDR3 coding sequence is TGTGCCAGCAGCGTCGATAGCGGGAGGACAGATACGCAGTATTTT. As protein: CASSVDSGRTDTQYF. The chain uses TRBV7-2 and TRBJ2-3; 10 positions match TRBD2. CDR3 length: 15 amino acids. The germline CDR1 and CDR2 sequences are SGHTA and FQGNSA. V was clipped by 5 bases and J by 3 bases; unmatched bases: 5.

CDR3 residues: CASSLVGIEAFF. In nucleotides, the CDR3 is TGTGCCAGCAGCTTAGTCGGGATTGAAGCTTTCTTT. The chain employs TRBV7-9 and TRBJ1-1; D call uncertain. The V end was cut by 1 base, the J end by 7 bases, with 7 bases between. The CDR3 is 12 amino acids. Per germline, CDR1 SEHNR and CDR2 FQNEAQ (reference sequence).

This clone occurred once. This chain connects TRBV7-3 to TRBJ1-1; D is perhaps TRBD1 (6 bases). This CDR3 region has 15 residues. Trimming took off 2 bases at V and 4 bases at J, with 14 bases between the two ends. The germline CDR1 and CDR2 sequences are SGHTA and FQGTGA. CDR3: CASSLSQGRVTEAFF. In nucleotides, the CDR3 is TGTGCCAGCAGCTTATCACAGGGACGAGTCACTGAAGCTTTCTTT. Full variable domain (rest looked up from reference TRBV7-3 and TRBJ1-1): GAGVSQTPSNKVTEKGKYVELRCDPISGHTALYWYRQSLGQGPEFLIYFQGTGAADDSGLPNDRFFAVRPEGSVSTLKIQRTERGDSAVYLCASSLSQGRVTEAFFGQGTRLTVV.

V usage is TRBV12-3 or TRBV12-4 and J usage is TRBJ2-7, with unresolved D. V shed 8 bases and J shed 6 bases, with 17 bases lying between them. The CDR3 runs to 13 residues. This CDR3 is CASGQMIRSEQYF. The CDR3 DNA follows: TGTGCCAGCGGGCAGATGATACGAAGCGAGCAGTACTTC.

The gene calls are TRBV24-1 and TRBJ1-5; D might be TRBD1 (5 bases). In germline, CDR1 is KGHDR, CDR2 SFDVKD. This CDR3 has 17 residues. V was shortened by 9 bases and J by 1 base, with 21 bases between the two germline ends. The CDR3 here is CATGGGGIEASNQPQHF. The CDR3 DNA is TGTGCCACCGGGGGAGGAGGCATCGAGGCGAGCAATCAGCCCCAGCATTTT.